A selection of T cell receptor beta chains follows, all from one sample in a study of CD8+ T cells in alopecia areata. Some clones are missing from TCRdb's copy, which holds only in-frame ones; the method was immunoSEQ multiplex PCR. This table has approximately 200,000 clones, roughly 64% appearing once. This specimen was CD4+ T cells sorted from blood, taken at week 24, from a patient treated with tofacitinib. These receptors came from a human donor with alopecia areata. Each CDR3 is given with its conserved first and last residue. The order of the fields is CDR3 DNA, CDR3 protein, J gene, D gene, clone size, V gene. D genes are given only for firm matches. Size is stated for part of the rows, as once, few or many counts, or as a class when the clone is expanded.

TGTGCCAGCGGCAGAGTTAACTATGGCTACACCTTC CASGRVNYGYTF TRBJ1-2 . . TRBV27
TGTGCCAGCAGCGTATCCCCCCGAGGGGCTAACACTGAAGCTTTCTTT CASSVSPRGANTEAFF TRBJ1-1 . . TRBV9
TGTGCCTGGAGTGTGGGAGGGGAGACCCAGTACTTC CAWSVGGETQYF TRBJ2-5 TRBD2 . TRBV30
TGTGCCAGCAGCTTAGGCAGATCTAGCACAGATACGCAGTATTTT CASSLGRSSTDTQYF TRBJ2-3 . . TRBV7-3
TGCGCCAGCAGCTTGGACGGCTCTGGGGCCAACGTCCTGACTTTC CASSLDGSGANVLTF TRBJ2-6 . . TRBV5-1
TGTGCCAGCAGTCCCGAATACAGGGAGGCGGCGCAGTATTTT CASSPEYREAAQYF TRBJ2-3 . few TRBV28
TGTGCCAGCAGTTTCTCTCGGGAGAACTACAATGAGCAGTTCTTC CASSFSRENYNEQFF TRBJ2-1 . . TRBV28
TGTGCCAGCAGTCAGAGTGGGACCGGGTCCAAAAACATTCAGTACTTC CASSQSGTGSKNIQYF TRBJ2-4 . . TRBV21-1
TGTGCCAGCAGCTTAGGAGCGGGAGGATACAATGAGCAGTTCTTC CASSLGAGGYNEQFF TRBJ2-1 TRBD2 . TRBV11-2
TGCGCCAGCAGCCAATCCAGGGGGTTACCTGAAGCTTTCTTT CASSQSRGLPEAFF TRBJ1-1 TRBD1 once TRBV4-1
TGTGCCAGCAGCTTAGGACACGCGCAGTACTTC CASSLGHAQYF TRBJ2-7 . . TRBV7-9
TGCAGCGTTCTTCTAGTCGGTGTGGAGACCCAGTACTTC CSVLLVGVETQYF TRBJ2-5 . . TRBV29-1
TGTGCCAGCAGCTTATCGCCTAGCGGCCCCTACGAGCAGTACTTC CASSLSPSGPYEQYF TRBJ2-7 TRBD2 . TRBV7-3
TGCAGCGCTACCGGGACAAGGAACACCGGGGAGCTGTTTTTT CSATGTRNTGELFF TRBJ2-2 . . TRBV29-1
TGTGCCAGCAGCCCGGGGACTTCCGAGACCCAGTACTTC CASSPGTSETQYF TRBJ2-5 . . TRBV7-3